The 27 T cell receptor beta chains reported below all come from one sample, sequenced in a study of T-cell reconstitution after alpha-beta-depleted transplantation in children. For TCRbeta, the library was prepared with unique molecular identifiers. TCRdb re-analysed the PCR reads in MiXCR, keeping a single row per CDR3 protein. Seen here are some 840,000 distinct CDR3 sequences, around 17% observed once, and the top ten hold 5%. Sequenced here: PBMCs, mostly from graft donor cells, sampled 360 days after TCRalphabeta/CD19-depleted stem cell transplant. These receptors were obtained from a male patient younger than 18 who had a stem cell transplant for acute lymphoblastic leukemia, so the T cells may come from the graft donor.

This clonotype was observed at least ten times. The gene calls are TRBV5-1 and TRBJ2-5; D is uncertain. Trimming removed 1 base at V and 5 bases at J, with 12 bases between. Germline V lookup: CDR1 SGHRS, CDR2 YFSETQ. This CDR3 region has 14 residues. DNA for the CDR3: TGCGCCAGCAGCTTGAGGGCAGGCGTGGAGACCCAGTACTTC. Translation gives CASSLRAGVETQYF.

The V gene is TRBV5-1, the J gene TRBJ2-5, with TRBD1 identical over 9 bases. This CDR3 contains 14 residues. V lost 4 bases to trimming and J lost 5 bases; unmatched junction nucleotides: 6. Per the germline V gene, CDR1 is SGHRS and CDR2 is YFSETQ. The CDR3 DNA reads as TGCGCCAGCAGCCGGGACAGGGAATTGGAGACCCAGTACTTC. It translates to CASSRDRELETQYF.

The genes are TRBV6-5 and TRBJ2-7, with 12 positions matching TRBD2. Trimming took 0 bases from V and 4 from J; bases not matched to a gene: 4. CDR3 length: 16 amino acids. The V gene's germline CDR1 is MNHEY and CDR2 SVGAGI. The CDR3 region has the DNA TGTGCCAGCAGTTACTCTCCTAGCGGGAGGGTATACGAGCAGTACTTC. This encodes CASSYSPSGRVYEQYF.

To note about this clonotype: This is likely a read error, given that the CDR3 carries no conserved phenylalanine or tryptophan at its end. The chain links TRBV5-1 to TRBJ1-6; D is uncertain. Looked up from germline, CDR1 is SGHRS and CDR2 is YFSETQ. V was trimmed by 4 bases and J by 2 bases, leaving 7 bases between them. The CDR3 spans 14 residues. CDR3 loop: CASSRDPYNSPLHC. CDR3 DNA: TGCGCCAGCAGCCGGGATCCCTATAATTCACCCCTCCACTGT.

This chain connects TRBV7-3 to TRBJ2-1; D is perhaps TRBD2 (5 bases). V shed 5 bases and J shed 14 bases, with 16 bases lying between them. The V gene's germline CDR1 is SGHTA and CDR2 FQGTGA. CDR3 length: 12 amino acids. CDR3 bases: TGTGCCAGCAGCCTAGGCGAGGGCCCCAAGTTCTTC. Translated, it gives CASSLGEGPKFF.

V and J are TRBV5-1 and TRBJ2-7; 9 positions match TRBD2. V was clipped by 7 bases and J by 5 bases; unmatched bases: 7. In germline, CDR1 is SGHRS, CDR2 YFSETQ. This CDR3 contains 13 residues. DNA for the CDR3: TGCGCCAGCGGGCTAGCGGGAATCAACGAGCAGTACTTC. Translation: CASGLAGINEQYF.

The sample holds a few counts of this clonotype. J is TRBJ2-1 and V is TRBV20-1, with TRBD1 matching 7 bases. Germline CDR1 reads DFQATT; CDR2 reads SNEGSKA (reference sequence). The CDR3 spans 16 residues. With V trimmed by 6 bases and J by 6 bases, 17 bases remained unmatched. The CDR3 sequence is CSASNPARQGANEQFF. The CDR3 coding sequence is TGCAGTGCCAGTAACCCGGCGAGACAGGGTGCCAATGAGCAGTTCTTC.

This clonotype was picked up many times. This sequence joins TRBV10-3 and TRBJ2-3, with unresolved D. Germline V lookup: CDR1 ENHRY, CDR2 SYGVKD. The germline V and J ends were trimmed by 3 bases and 3 bases, with 10 bases remaining between them. CDR3 length equals 14 residues. This CDR3 is CAISDWLLTDTQYF. CDR3 nucleotides: TGTGCCATCAGTGATTGGCTCTTAACAGATACGCAGTATTTT.

This clonotype occurred a few times. This chain uses TRBV5-1 with TRBJ2-5, with 7 positions matching TRBD1. Looked up from germline, CDR1 is SGHRS and CDR2 is YFSETQ. Trimming at V came to 7 bases and at J to 7 bases, leaving 10 bases not matched to a gene. The CDR3 consists of 13 residues. The CDR3 reads CASRRQGGGTQYF. For the CDR3, the DNA is TGCGCCAGCCGCCGACAGGGTGGCGGGACCCAGTACTTC.

This clonotype has a handful of counts. This chain connects TRBV5-1 to TRBJ2-1; tentatively, D is TRBD2 (5 bases). The V end was cut by 5 bases, the J end by 4 bases, with 16 bases between. The length of the CDR3 is 15 residues. Per the germline V gene, CDR1 is SGHRS and CDR2 is YFSETQ. CDR3 bases: TGCGCCAGCAGAATCCGCCTGAGGGATTACAATGAGCAGTTCTTC. It yields the protein CASRIRLRDYNEQFF.

The chain combines TRBV5-1 with TRBJ1-2; unclear D gene. This CDR3 region has 12 residues. In germline, CDR1 is SGHRS, CDR2 YFSETQ. Trimming shortened V by 5 bases and J by 8 bases, and 13 bases separated the two germline ends. CDR3 in DNA: TGCGCCAGCAGGATGGGCGCTCGGGGCTACACCTTC. Its translation: CASRMGARGYTF.

This clonotype was seen more than once but under ten times. The DNA for the CDR3 is TGCGCCAGCAGCCAAGATGGCCGGCTGAACACTGAAGCTTTCTTT. Encoded protein: CASSQDGRLNTEAFF. V is TRBV4-1 and J is TRBJ1-1; D remains unclear. V was shortened by 0 bases and J by 0 bases, with 8 bases between the two germline ends. The CDR3 extends over 15 amino acids. The germline V gene has CDR1 MGHRA and CDR2 YSYEKL.

The chain carries TRBV7-3 and TRBJ2-7; the match to TRBD2 covers 15 bases. Germline assignment: CDR1 SGHTA and CDR2 FQGTGA. This CDR3 spans 19 amino acids. V lost 0 bases to trimming and J lost 6 bases; unmatched junction nucleotides: 12. The CDR3: CASSLTAGLAGGASIEQYF. In DNA form, the CDR3 reads TGTGCCAGCAGCTTAACAGCGGGACTAGCGGGAGGTGCGTCTATCGAGCAGTACTTC.

The chain joins TRBV12-3 or TRBV12-4 to TRBJ2-1; tentative D call: TRBD2 (5 bases). V lost 4 bases, J lost 5 bases, and 18 bases lay in between. The CDR3 has 16 amino acids. CDR3: CASSSPTTTLNNEQFF. The DNA of the CDR3 is TGTGCCAGCAGTTCCCCGACTACCACCCTGAACAATGAGCAGTTCTTC.

This clonotype was counted only a few times. This chain links TRBV12-3 or TRBV12-4 with TRBJ2-1, with 13 bases fitting TRBD2. The CDR3 consists of 16 residues. V dropped 5 bases and J dropped 15; count of bases not matched to a gene: 16. CDR3 residues: CASSPQPGLAGEGRFF. Written as DNA, the CDR3 is TGTGCCAGCAGTCCTCAGCCCGGACTAGCGGGAGAGGGTCGGTTCTTC.

The gene calls are TRBV21-1 and TRBJ2-7; the table gives TRBD2 as D, unverified against the DNA. TRBV21-1 is noted as a pseudogene. CDR3 size: 18 residues. CDR3 sequence (DNA): TGTGCCAGCAGCCTGGAGGCTAGCGGGAGGGCCATAACGTACGAGCAGTACTTC. Translating it yields CASSLEASGRAITYEQYF.

The V and J genes are TRBV12-3 or TRBV12-4 and TRBJ2-2, with D tentatively TRBD1 (6 bases). The CDR3 extends over 15 amino acids. V lost 7 bases, J lost 5 bases, and 17 bases lay in between. In DNA form, the CDR3 reads TGTGCCAGCACTTCACAGGGAGTCCTTACCGGGGAGCTGTTTTTT. Its protein is CASTSQGVLTGELFF.

This clonotype has a handful of counts. The rearrangement links TRBV10-2 to TRBJ2-3; TRBD2 matches 7 bases. V shed 7 bases and J 2 bases; nucleotides not matched to a gene: 9. CDR1 is WSHSY and CDR2 is SAAADI in the germline V gene. There are 15 residues in the CDR3. Here the CDR3 reads CASTGAGSHTDTQYF. In DNA form, the CDR3 reads TGCGCCAGCACCGGAGCGGGATCACACACAGATACGCAGTATTTT.

The genes are TRBV20-1 and TRBJ2-1; no firm D call. The CDR3 is 15 residues long. Trimming shortened V by 5 bases and J by 5 bases, and 19 bases separated the two germline ends. The germline gives CDR1 DFQATT, CDR2 SNEGSKA (reference sequence). CDR3 DNA sequence: TGCAGTGCTGGGGATACGGACCTGGCGGACAATGAGCAGTTCTTC. Amino acid sequence: CSAGDTDLADNEQFF.

This clonotype was seen a handful of times. The chain joins TRBV2 to TRBJ2-7; D gene ambiguous. CDR3 length: 13 amino acids. CDR1 and CDR2 (germline): SNHLY, FYNNEI. Deletions cut 4 bases from V and 8 bases from J, with 15 bases between. The CDR3 nucleotides are TGTGCCAGCAGTGGCGGATCGCTACGACAGCAGTACTTC. Translating gives CASSGGSLRQQYF.

The chain is built from TRBV11-3 and TRBJ2-3, with 9 bases fitting TRBD2. V dropped 5 bases and J dropped 8; count of bases not matched to a gene: 8. Germline V gene data show CDR1 as SGHNT and CDR2 as YENEEA. The CDR3 contains 14 residues. DNA for the CDR3: TGTGCCAGCAGCCCCGGGGTAGCGGGAGTTACGCAGTATTTT. This encodes CASSPGVAGVTQYF.

This clonotype was counted ten times or more. The CDR3: CASSLNRAGDTGELFF. DNA of the CDR3: TGTGCCAGCAGCTTAAATCGAGCGGGAGACACCGGGGAGCTGTTTTTT. The rearrangement links TRBV7-3 to TRBJ2-2, with TRBD2 matching 8 bases. The ends lost 1 base at V and 3 bases at J; junction bases unmatched: 4. There are 16 residues in the CDR3. Germline CDR1 and CDR2: SGHTA and FQGTGA.

This clonotype was seen more than once but under ten times. The chain couples TRBV2 to TRBJ1-2, with TRBD1 as a possible D gene (6 bases). Deletions cut 3 bases from V and 0 bases from J, with 11 bases between. CDR3 size: 15 residues. Germline V CDR1 and CDR2: SNHLY, FYNNEI. For the CDR3, the DNA is TGTGCCAGCAGTGACAGGGACATATCTAACTATGGCTACACCTTC. Its translation: CASSDRDISNYGYTF.

This rearrangement joins TRBV3-1 to TRBJ2-3; 7 bases agree with TRBD2. The CDR3 extends over 15 amino acids. J lost 4 bases, V lost 1 base, and 5 bases had no gene match. Germline V CDR1 and CDR2: LGHDT, YNNKEL (reference sequence). The CDR3 loop is CASSQGWGGADTQYF. The CDR3 DNA sequence: TGTGCCAGCAGCCAAGGTTGGGGAGGGGCAGATACGCAGTATTTT.

The chain is built from TRBV20-1 and TRBJ2-7; 9 positions agree with TRBD2. This CDR3 has 15 amino acids. The V segment lost 1 base and the J segment 0 bases; nucleotides outside the gene matches: 4. The germline V gene has CDR1 DFQATT and CDR2 SNEGSKA (reference sequence). CDR3 coding DNA: TGCAGTGCTAGAGTAGGGACTAGCAGCTCCTACGAGCAGTACTTC. Translation: CSARVGTSSSYEQYF.

This clonotype showed up just a few times. The chain combines TRBV20-1 with TRBJ2-2, with D tentatively TRBD2 (5 bases). CDR1 and CDR2 from the germline V gene are DFQATT and SNEGSKA (reference sequence). CDR3 length equals 14 residues. V lost 1 base to trimming and J lost 2 bases, with 8 bases between them. CDR3 in DNA: TGCAGTGCTAGAGGGAGCGGTAACACCGGGGAGCTGTTTTTT. It translates to CSARGSGNTGELFF.

This clonotype showed up many times. The genes are TRBV25-1 and TRBJ2-7, with 7 bases fitting TRBD1. The CDR3 is 15 residues long. V trimming: 6 bases; J trimming: 3 bases; junction bases outside the gene matches: 11. CDR1 is MGHDK, CDR2 SYGVNS, per germline. CDR3 DNA sequence: TGTGCCAGCAGCAGGGGGACAGCCGCACTCTACGAGCAGTACTTC. Protein sequence: CASSRGTAALYEQYF.